The source of this T cell receptor beta chain is a study of blood T cell repertoires in COVID-19. About the study: Both acute and convalescent COVID-19 samples were obtained from the United States, Italy and Spain.

Original analysis: Estimated nucleated cell counts came from reference gene primer amplification. Profiling relied on immunoSEQ multiplex PCR, and the TCRdb table lists in-frame clones only, not all of them. The V and J calls and clone size were taken over from that table, and D and trimming were inferred from the DNA. The data hold 85,000 to 95,000 clones, with around 86% observed a single time. Patients of the Seattle cohort, enrolled during active infection, were followed longitudinally. The clonotype originates from a man between 60 and 70 years old with COVID-19, enrolled during active disease. The sample taken for sequencing was peripheral blood.

The CDR3 DNA sequence: TGTGCCAGCGGCGGTAGCCAGAGCAACCCTCCCTACAATGAGCAGTTCTTC. The encoded protein is CASGGSQSNPPYNEQFF. The chain combines TRBV7-6 with TRBJ2-1; no reliable D call. This CDR3 has 17 residues. The germline gives CDR1 SGHVS, CDR2 FNYEAQ. Trimming took 8 bases from V and 2 from J, leaving 22 bases between them.